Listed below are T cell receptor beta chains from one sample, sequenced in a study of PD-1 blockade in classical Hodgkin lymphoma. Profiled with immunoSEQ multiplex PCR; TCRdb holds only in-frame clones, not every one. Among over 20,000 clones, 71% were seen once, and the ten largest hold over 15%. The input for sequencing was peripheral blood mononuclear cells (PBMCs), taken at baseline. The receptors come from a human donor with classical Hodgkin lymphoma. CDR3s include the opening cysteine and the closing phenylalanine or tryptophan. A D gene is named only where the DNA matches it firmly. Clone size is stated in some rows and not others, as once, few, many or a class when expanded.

CASSFDAGGLGQPQHF TGTGCCAGCAGTTTTGACGCGGGGGGGCTAGGTCAGCCCCAGCATTTT few TRBJ1-5 TRBV28 -
CASSQDLNSLNYGYTF TGCGCCAGCAGCCAAGATCTTAACAGCCTTAACTATGGCTACACCTTC few TRBJ1-2 TRBV4-3 -
CASSELRRETQYF TGCGCCAGCAGTGAGCTTAGGAGGGAGACCCAGTACTTC - TRBJ2-5 TRBV10-1 -
CASSLKRGPGELFF TGCGCCAGCAGCCTTAAAAGGGGTCCCGGGGAGCTGTTTTTT - TRBJ2-2 TRBV4-3 -
CASSPGREAFF TGTGCCAGCAGCCCCGGCAGGGAAGCTTTCTTT - TRBJ1-1 TRBV7-9 -
CASREVDRGEKLFF TGTGCCAGCAGGGAAGTGGACAGGGGCGAAAAACTGTTTTTT - TRBJ1-4 TRBV6-1 TRBD1
CASSRGTSETQYF TGTGCCAGCAGCAGAGGGACTAGCGAGACCCAGTACTTC - TRBJ2-5 TRBV9 TRBD2
CASSESPSGGYNEQFF TGTGCCAGCAGTGAAAGTCCTAGCGGGGGCTACAATGAGCAGTTCTTC - TRBJ2-1 TRBV2 TRBD2
CASSPPSGRSYEQYF TGCGCCAGCAGCCCCCCTAGCGGGAGGTCTTACGAGCAGTACTTC - TRBJ2-7 TRBV4-1 TRBD2
CASSQDTTGTGPTYEQYF TGTGCCAGCAGCCAAGATACCACCGGGACAGGGCCTACCTACGAGCAGTACTTC - TRBJ2-7 TRBV4-2 TRBD1
CASSLVLGGGQETQYF TGCGCCAGCAGCTTGGTTCTAGGAGGGGGGCAAGAGACCCAGTACTTC - TRBJ2-5 TRBV5-1 -
CASSQGRGGFGNTIYF TGCGCCAGCAGCCAAGGGAGGGGAGGGTTCGGAAACACCATATATTTT - TRBJ1-3 TRBV4-3 -
CASSPTGLKEGEQFF TGTGCCAGCTCACCAACAGGGTTGAAGGAGGGTGAGCAGTTCTTC many TRBJ2-1 TRBV18 -
CASSLGGRGTEAFF TGTGCCAGCAGCTTAGGCGGTCGGGGTACTGAAGCTTTCTTT few TRBJ1-1 TRBV7-2 -
CASSLRPRETPTSTDTQYF TGTGCCAGCAGTTTGCGCCCCCGGGAGACACCTACTAGCACAGATACGCAGTATTTT - TRBJ2-3 TRBV27 -
CASRNRQGDYTEAFF TGTGCCAGTAGGAACAGACAGGGGGATTACACTGAAGCTTTCTTT - TRBJ1-1 TRBV19 TRBD1
CASSLDFMAANTGELFF TGTGCCAGCAGTTTAGACTTTATGGCAGCTAACACCGGGGAGCTGTTTTTT - TRBJ2-2 TRBV27 -
CASSVWAAYEQYF TGTGCCAGCAGCGTCTGGGCAGCCTACGAGCAGTACTTC - TRBJ2-7 TRBV11-2 -
CASSLVRGTGRDEQFF TGTGCCAGCAGCTTAGTCCGTGGGACAGGGAGGGATGAGCAGTTCTTC - TRBJ2-1 TRBV7-3 TRBD1
CASSLITSWDGNEQFF TGTGCCAGCTCCCTCATAACCAGTTGGGACGGCAATGAGCAGTTCTTC few TRBJ2-1 TRBV18 -
CASSGLKGGAYNEQFF TGTGCCAGCAGTGGCCTGAAGGGGGGAGCCTACAATGAGCAGTTCTTC - TRBJ2-1 TRBV2 -
CASTIARSYEQYF TGTGCCAGCACTATCGCTCGCTCCTACGAGCAGTACTTC few TRBJ2-7 TRBV6-1 -
CAWSVGSSYEQYF TGTGCCTGGAGTGTAGGTTCGAGCTACGAGCAGTACTTC - TRBJ2-7 TRBV30 -